Listed here are 19 T cell receptor beta chains from one sample, sequenced in a study of PD-1 blockade in mismatch repair-deficient tumors (dated by TCRdb to 2016 to 2017). The receptor library was made with the immunoSEQ multiplex PCR assay. Here the immuneACCESS table is served through TCRdb, limited to in-frame sequences with V and J called. Missing clones are a known gap in these copies; in checked studies unresolved V genes cover under half, and the rest lacks a known reason. For this sample there are about 100,000 clones; approximately 83% appear just once. Around 6.5% of the sample lies in the top ten. Material: peripheral blood, obtained roughly 35 weeks after starting pembrolizumab. These receptors all come from an adult with mismatch repair-deficient cancer.

The gene calls are TRBV9 and TRBJ2-2; 15 nucleotides match TRBD2. Germline V gene lookup returns CDR1 SGDLS and CDR2 YYNGEE. The CDR3 length is 19 residues. V gave up 2 bases and J gave up 2 bases; unmatched junction bases: 7. The CDR3 DNA is TGTGCCAGCAGCGTCGGTGGACTAGCGGGAGGGCCTAACACCGGGGAGCTGTTTTTT. It specifies CASSVGGLAGGPNTGELFF. Using reference TRBV9 and TRBJ2-2 for the parts outside the CDR3, the full variable domain is DSGVTQTPKHLITATGQRVTLRCSPRSGDLSVYWYQQSLDQGLQFLIQYYNGEERAKGNILERFSAQQFPDLHSELNLSSLELGDSALYFCASSVGGLAGGPNTGELFFGEGSRLTVL.

The chain carries TRBV19 and TRBJ1-1; weak D call: TRBD1 (5 bases). The CDR3 has 14 residues. Germline values: CDR1 LNHDA, CDR2 SQIVND (reference sequence). V was pared by 9 bases and J by 4 bases, with 18 bases between. CDR3 sequence (DNA): TGTGCCAGCAGTGGCGGCCGGGGGAGCACTGAAGCTTTCTTT. Its translation: CASSGGRGSTEAFF.

This clone was picked up one time. The V call is TRBV5-1, the J call TRBJ2-6; TRBD1 is a possible D gene (6 bases). The V gene's germline CDR1 is SGHRS and CDR2 YFSETQ. The CDR3 has 15 residues. V shed 0 bases and J shed 4 bases, with 8 bases lying between them. Written as DNA, the CDR3 is TGCGCCAGCAGCTTGGGAGACAGGGGGGCCAACGTCCTGACTTTC. This gives the protein CASSLGDRGANVLTF.

The chain recombines TRBV29-1 with TRBJ2-3; 14 nucleotides align to TRBD2. Germline V gene lookup returns CDR1 SQVTM and CDR2 ANQGSEA. This CDR3 contains 16 residues. J lost 8 bases, V lost 0 bases, and 7 bases had no gene match. CDR3 in DNA: TGCAGCGTTGAAGATCCGGGACTAGCGGGAGCACGTACGCAGTATTTT. The encoded protein is CSVEDPGLAGARTQYF.

This chain's CDR3 is CASSPPMNTEAFF. In DNA form, the CDR3 reads TGTGCCAGCAGCCCGCCAATGAACACTGAAGCTTTCTTT. V and J are TRBV5-6 and TRBJ1-1; D unresolved. The CDR3 loop spans 13 amino acids. Per germline, CDR1 SGHDT and CDR2 YYEEEE. V was shortened by 4 bases and J by 0 bases, with 7 bases between the two germline ends.

This chain uses TRBV13 with TRBJ1-1, with 9 bases identical to TRBD1. Germline CDR1 and CDR2: PRHDT and FYEKMQ (reference sequence). V shed 4 bases and J 0 bases; nucleotides not matched to a gene: 6. The CDR3 is made up of 16 amino acids. The CDR3 bases are TGTGCCAGCAGCTCTAGTGGGGACAGGGTGAACACTGAAGCTTTCTTT. This encodes CASSSSGDRVNTEAFF.

The chain is built from TRBV9 and TRBJ1-1, with D uncertain. Germline lookup yields CDR1 SGDLS and CDR2 YYNGEE. Trimming took 0 bases from V and 0 from J, leaving 12 bases between them. The CDR3 is 16 amino acids. The CDR3 coding sequence is TGTGCCAGCAGCGTAGAGGGAGACTTCATGAACACTGAAGCTTTCTTT. Translated, it gives CASSVEGDFMNTEAFF.

The rearrangement joins TRBV5-4 to TRBJ2-7, with TRBD1 identical over 10 bases. Germline trimming cut 4 bases from V and 6 bases from J; bases unmatched to any gene: 4. This CDR3 comprises 13 residues. The germline V gene encodes CDR1 SGHNT and CDR2 YYREEE (reference sequence). The CDR3 bases are TGTGCCAGCAGCCGGGACAGGGGTGGCGAGCAGTACTTC. Translation gives CASSRDRGGEQYF.

J is TRBJ1-1 and V is TRBV29-1, with a weak D call TRBD1 (6 bases). Looked up from germline, CDR1 is SQVTM and CDR2 is ANQGSEA. Trimming removed 3 bases from V and 1 base from J, with 15 bases in between. This CDR3 contains 15 residues. CDR3 protein: CSVDGRRTANTEAFF. The CDR3 DNA reads TGCAGCGTTGATGGAAGAAGGACAGCGAACACTGAAGCTTTCTTT.

This rearrangement joins TRBV19 to TRBJ2-3; no reliable D call. The V end lost 8 bases, the J end lost 2 bases, and 11 bases lay between the germline ends. Germline lookup yields CDR1 LNHDA and CDR2 SQIVND (reference sequence). There are 13 residues in the CDR3. The CDR3 sequence: CASRPGYTDTQYF. The CDR3 DNA reads as TGTGCCAGTCGCCCCGGCTACACAGATACGCAGTATTTT.

The chain's CDR3 is CAWSAPTGNYEQYF. The CDR3 coding sequence is TGTGCCTGGAGTGCCCCCACAGGGAACTACGAGCAGTACTTC. The gene calls are TRBV30 and TRBJ2-7; D possibly corresponds to TRBD1 (6 bases). Trimming left V 1 base short and J 3 bases short, with 13 bases between. The CDR3 is 14 residues long. Per the germline V gene, CDR1 is GTSNPN and CDR2 is SVGIG (reference sequence). The whole variable domain, filled in from reference TRBV30 and TRBJ2-7, reads SQTIHQWPATLVQPVGSPLSLECTVEGTSNPNLYWYRQAAGRGLQLLFYSVGIGQISSEVPQNLSASRPQDRQFILSSKKLLLSDSGFYLCAWSAPTGNYEQYFGPGTRLTVT.

The chain couples TRBV7-2 to TRBJ2-3; TRBD2 matches at 9 bases. Germline V gene sequence: CDR1 SGHTA, CDR2 FQGNSA. The CDR3 contains 17 residues. V dropped 3 bases and J dropped 6; count of bases not matched to a gene: 13. Here the CDR3 reads CASSFPPSGTVLDTQYF. The CDR3 DNA reads TGTGCCAGCAGCTTCCCCCCTAGCGGGACCGTTCTTGATACGCAGTATTTT.

The V and J genes are TRBV18 and TRBJ2-1; D remains unclear. V was clipped by 2 bases and J by 3 bases, with 2 bases between them. Germline CDR1 reads KGHSH; CDR2 reads LQKENI. The CDR3 consists of 12 residues. Here the CDR3 reads CASSPDYNEQFF. The CDR3 region has the DNA TGTGCCAGCTCACCAGACTACAATGAGCAGTTCTTC.

This chain joins TRBV5-1 and TRBJ1-5; the D gene is possibly TRBD1 (5 bases). The CDR3 runs to 15 residues. The germline V and J ends were trimmed by 0 bases and 0 bases, with 7 bases remaining between them. Germline V gene lookup returns CDR1 SGHRS and CDR2 YFSETQ. CDR3 sequence (DNA): TGCGCCAGCAGCTTGGGGGGGACTAGCAATCAGCCCCAGCATTTT. Its protein is CASSLGGTSNQPQHF.

V and J are TRBV30 and TRBJ2-7; D possibly corresponds to TRBD2 (6 bases). V lost 0 bases and J 7 bases, leaving 7 bases between the germline ends. From germline, CDR1 is GTSNPN and CDR2 SVGIG (reference sequence). The CDR3 has 11 residues. The CDR3 DNA sequence: TGTGCCTGGAGTGTAGGAGGGGAGCAGTACTTC. This encodes CAWSVGGEQYF.

This chain joins TRBV10-3 and TRBJ1-2; no clear D gene. Germline lookup yields CDR1 ENHRY and CDR2 SYGVKD. Trimming took 0 bases from V and 5 from J, leaving 7 bases between them. The CDR3 is 13 amino acids. The CDR3 loop reads CAISESNGYGYTF. In DNA form, the CDR3 reads TGTGCCATCAGTGAGTCGAATGGGTATGGCTACACCTTC.

The chain carries TRBV4-1 and TRBJ1-5, with no clear D. This CDR3 has 13 amino acids. Germline V gene lookup returns CDR1 MGHRA and CDR2 YSYEKL. V gave up 1 base and J gave up 7 bases, with 8 bases separating them. CDR3 sequence: CASSQGLGQPQHF. CDR3 DNA: TGCGCCAGCAGCCAAGGCTTGGGCCAGCCCCAGCATTTT.

V is TRBV25-1 and J is TRBJ1-2, with a tentative D call TRBD1 (5 bases). Trimming left V 3 bases short and J 4 bases short, with 18 bases between. The V gene's germline CDR1 is MGHDK and CDR2 SYGVNS. This CDR3 has 16 residues. CDR3 region: CASSETATPWGYGYTF. CDR3 nucleotides: TGTGCCAGCAGTGAGACAGCTACACCCTGGGGCTATGGCTACACCTTC.

This clone was seen more than once but under ten times. This chain connects TRBV5-5 to TRBJ1-2, with a weak D call TRBD1 (5 bases). This CDR3 has 13 amino acids. Germline-derived CDR1 and CDR2 are SGHKS and YYEKEE (reference sequence). Trimming left V 4 bases short and J 6 bases short, with 13 bases between. This CDR3 is CASSGGTGDGYTF. In nucleotides, the CDR3 is TGTGCCAGCAGCGGGGGGACCGGAGATGGCTACACCTTC.